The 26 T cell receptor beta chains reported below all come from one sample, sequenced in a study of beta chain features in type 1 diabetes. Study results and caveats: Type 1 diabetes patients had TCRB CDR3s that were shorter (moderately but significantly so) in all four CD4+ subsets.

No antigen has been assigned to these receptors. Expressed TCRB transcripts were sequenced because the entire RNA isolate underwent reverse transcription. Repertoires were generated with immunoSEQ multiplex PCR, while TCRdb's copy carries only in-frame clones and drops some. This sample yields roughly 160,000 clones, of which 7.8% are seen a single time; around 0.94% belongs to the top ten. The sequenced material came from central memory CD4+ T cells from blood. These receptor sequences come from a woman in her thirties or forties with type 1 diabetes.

DNA for the CDR3: TGCAGCGTGGCGAGACAGGAGGAGACCCAGTACTTC. It encodes CSVARQEETQYF. The gene calls are TRBV29-1 and TRBJ2-5; D might be TRBD1 (6 bases). Germline CDR1 SQVTM, CDR2 ANQGSEA. Trimming took off 6 bases at V and 5 bases at J, with 13 bases between the two ends. This CDR3 has 12 residues.

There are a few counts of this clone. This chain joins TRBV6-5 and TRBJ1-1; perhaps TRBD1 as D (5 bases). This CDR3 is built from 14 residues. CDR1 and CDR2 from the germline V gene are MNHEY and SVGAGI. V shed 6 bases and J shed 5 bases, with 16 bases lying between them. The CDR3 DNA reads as TGTGCCAGCAGGGGGACTTCGGGGAGGACTGAAGCTTTCTTT. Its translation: CASRGTSGRTEAFF.

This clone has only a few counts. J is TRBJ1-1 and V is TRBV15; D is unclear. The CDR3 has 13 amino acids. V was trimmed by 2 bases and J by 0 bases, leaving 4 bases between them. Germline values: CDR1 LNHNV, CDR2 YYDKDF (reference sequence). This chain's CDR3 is CATSRQMNTEAFF. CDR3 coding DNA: TGTGCCACCAGCAGACAAATGAACACTGAAGCTTTCTTT.

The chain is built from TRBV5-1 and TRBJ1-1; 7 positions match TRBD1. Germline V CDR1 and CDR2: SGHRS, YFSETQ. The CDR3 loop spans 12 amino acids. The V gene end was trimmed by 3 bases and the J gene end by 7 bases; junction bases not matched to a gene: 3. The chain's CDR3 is CASSSGQDEAFF. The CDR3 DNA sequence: TGCGCCAGCAGCTCAGGACAGGATGAAGCTTTCTTT. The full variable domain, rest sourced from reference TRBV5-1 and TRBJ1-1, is KAGVTQTPRYLIKTRGQQVTLSCSPISGHRSVSWYQQTPGQGLQFLFEYFSETQRNKGNFPGRFSGRQFSNSRSEMNVSTLELGDSALYLCASSSGQDEAFFGQGTRLTVV.

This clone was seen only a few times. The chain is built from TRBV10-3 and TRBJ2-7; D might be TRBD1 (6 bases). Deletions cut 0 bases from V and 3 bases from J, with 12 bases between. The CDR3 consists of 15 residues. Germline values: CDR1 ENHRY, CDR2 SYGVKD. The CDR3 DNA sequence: TGTGCCATCAGTGAGTCTAGGGACATAGTCTACGAGCAGTACTTC. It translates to CAISESRDIVYEQYF.

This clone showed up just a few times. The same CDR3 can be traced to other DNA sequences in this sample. CDR3 residues: CASSQGGQGLYGYTF. The DNA for the CDR3 is TGTGCCAGCAGCCAAGGTGGACAGGGGCTCTATGGCTACACCTTC. The rearrangement uses TRBV14 and TRBJ1-2; 9 bases are a match to TRBD1. From germline, CDR1 is SGHDN and CDR2 FVKESK. The CDR3 has 15 amino acids. Losses at the gene ends were 1 base for V and 4 bases for J; bases not matched to a gene: 4.

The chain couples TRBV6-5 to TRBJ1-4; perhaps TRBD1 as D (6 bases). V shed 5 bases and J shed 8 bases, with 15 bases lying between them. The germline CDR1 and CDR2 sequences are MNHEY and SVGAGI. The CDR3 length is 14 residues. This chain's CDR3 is CASSDTGLEEKLFF. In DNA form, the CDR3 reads TGTGCCAGCAGTGACACAGGGCTGGAAGAAAAACTGTTTTTT.

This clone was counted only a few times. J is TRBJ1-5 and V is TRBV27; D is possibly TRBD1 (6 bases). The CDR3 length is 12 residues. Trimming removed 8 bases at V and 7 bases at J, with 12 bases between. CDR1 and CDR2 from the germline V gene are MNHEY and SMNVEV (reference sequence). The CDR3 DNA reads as TGTGCCAGCGGTATCAGGGGACAGCCCCAGCATTTT. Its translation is CASGIRGQPQHF.

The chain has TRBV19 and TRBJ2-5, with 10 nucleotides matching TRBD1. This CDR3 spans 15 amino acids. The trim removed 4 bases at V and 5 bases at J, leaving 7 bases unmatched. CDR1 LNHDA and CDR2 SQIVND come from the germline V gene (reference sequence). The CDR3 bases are TGTGCCAGTAGTACCCGGGACAGGGGATCGGAGACCCAGTACTTC. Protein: CASSTRDRGSETQYF.

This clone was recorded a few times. The CDR3 loop reads CASTYRSQETQYF. Here the CDR3 DNA reads TGTGCCAGCACCTACAGGAGCCAAGAGACCCAGTACTTC. The chain employs TRBV28 and TRBJ2-5, with D tentatively TRBD1 (5 bases). V was trimmed by 7 bases and J by 1 base, leaving 10 bases between them. There are 13 residues in the CDR3. CDR1 is MDHEN and CDR2 is SYDVKM in the germline V gene.

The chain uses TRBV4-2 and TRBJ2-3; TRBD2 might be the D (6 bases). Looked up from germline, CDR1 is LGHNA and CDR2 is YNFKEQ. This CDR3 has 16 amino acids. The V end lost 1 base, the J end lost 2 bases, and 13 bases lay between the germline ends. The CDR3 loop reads CASSQGVGTPTDTQYF. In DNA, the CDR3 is TGTGCCAGCAGCCAAGGAGTCGGGACTCCCACAGATACGCAGTATTTT.

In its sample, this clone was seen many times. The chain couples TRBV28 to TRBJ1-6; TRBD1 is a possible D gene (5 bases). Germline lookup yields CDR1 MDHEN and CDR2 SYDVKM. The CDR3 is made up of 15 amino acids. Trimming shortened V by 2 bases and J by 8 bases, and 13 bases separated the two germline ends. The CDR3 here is CASSLAQAPYSPLHF. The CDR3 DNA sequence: TGTGCCAGCAGTTTAGCACAGGCCCCTTATTCACCCCTCCACTTT.

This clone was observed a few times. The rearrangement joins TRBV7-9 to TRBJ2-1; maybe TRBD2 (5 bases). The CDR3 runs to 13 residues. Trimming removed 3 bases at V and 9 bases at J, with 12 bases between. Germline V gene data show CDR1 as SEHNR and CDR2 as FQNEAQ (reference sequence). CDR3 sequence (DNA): TGTGCCAGCAGCTTGCTAGACCGGGGTGAGCAGTTCTTC. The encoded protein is CASSLLDRGEQFF.

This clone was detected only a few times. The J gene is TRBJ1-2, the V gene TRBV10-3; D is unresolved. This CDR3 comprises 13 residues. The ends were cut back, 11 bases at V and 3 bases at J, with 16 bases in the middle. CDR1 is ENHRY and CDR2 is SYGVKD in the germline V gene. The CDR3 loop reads CAGAPQGDYGYTF. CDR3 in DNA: TGTGCCGGAGCACCCCAAGGAGACTATGGCTACACCTTC.

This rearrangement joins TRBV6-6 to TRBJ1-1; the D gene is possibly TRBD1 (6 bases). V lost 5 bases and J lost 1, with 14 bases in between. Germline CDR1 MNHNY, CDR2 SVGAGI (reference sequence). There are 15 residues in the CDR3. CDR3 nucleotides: TGTGCCAGCAGTACCCTGGGGGGGCCGAACACTGAAGCTTTCTTT. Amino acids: CASSTLGGPNTEAFF.

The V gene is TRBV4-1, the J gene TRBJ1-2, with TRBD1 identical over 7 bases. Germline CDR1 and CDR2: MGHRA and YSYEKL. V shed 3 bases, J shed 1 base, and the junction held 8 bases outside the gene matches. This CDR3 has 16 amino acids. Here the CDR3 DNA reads TGCGCCAGCAGCCAGAGGACAGGCGGTCTTAACTATGGCTACACCTTC. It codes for CASSQRTGGLNYGYTF.

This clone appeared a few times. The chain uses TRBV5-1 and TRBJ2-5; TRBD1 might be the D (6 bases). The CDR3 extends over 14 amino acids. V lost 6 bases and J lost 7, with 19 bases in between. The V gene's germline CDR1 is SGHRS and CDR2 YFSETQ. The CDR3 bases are TGCGCCAGCAAGTTGGTAGGGGGAGAAGGGACCCAGTACTTC. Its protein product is CASKLVGGEGTQYF.

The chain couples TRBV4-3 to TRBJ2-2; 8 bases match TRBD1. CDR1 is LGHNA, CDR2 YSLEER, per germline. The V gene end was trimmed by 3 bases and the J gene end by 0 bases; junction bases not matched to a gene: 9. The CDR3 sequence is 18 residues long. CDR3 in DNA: TGCGCCAGCAGCCAGTTTTCTCCGGGACAGGCGAACACCGGGGAGCTGTTTTTT. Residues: CASSQFSPGQANTGELFF.

The CDR3: CASGTFQYF. The CDR3, as DNA: TGTGCCAGCGGGACTTTTCAGTACTTC. V usage is TRBV28 and J usage is TRBJ2-5, with D perhaps matching TRBD2 (6 bases). The CDR3 loop spans 9 amino acids. Trimming shortened V by 8 bases and J by 11 bases, and 9 bases separated the two germline ends. In germline, CDR1 is MDHEN, CDR2 SYDVKM.

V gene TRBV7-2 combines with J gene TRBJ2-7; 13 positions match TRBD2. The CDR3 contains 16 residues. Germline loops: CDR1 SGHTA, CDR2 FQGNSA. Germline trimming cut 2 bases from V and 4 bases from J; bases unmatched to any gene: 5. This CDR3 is CASSLTSGGAGYEQYF. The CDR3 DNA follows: TGTGCCAGCAGCTTAACTAGCGGGGGGGCCGGGTACGAGCAGTACTTC.

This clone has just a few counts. CDR3 nucleotide sequence: TGTGCCAGCAGCACAGGGGGACATGGCGAGCAGTACTTC. Translated: CASSTGGHGEQYF. The chain links TRBV27 to TRBJ2-7, with 8 bases matching TRBD1. This CDR3 comprises 13 residues. V gave up 6 bases and J gave up 6 bases; unmatched junction bases: 7. The germline V gene has CDR1 MNHEY and CDR2 SMNVEV (reference sequence).

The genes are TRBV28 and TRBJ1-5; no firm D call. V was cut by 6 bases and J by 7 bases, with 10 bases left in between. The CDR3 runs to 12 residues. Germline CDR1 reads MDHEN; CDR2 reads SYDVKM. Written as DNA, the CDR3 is TGTGCCAGCAGCAGCGCATCGCAGCCCCAGCATTTT. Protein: CASSSASQPQHF. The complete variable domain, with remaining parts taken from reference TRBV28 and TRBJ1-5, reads DVKVTQSSRYLVKRTGEKVFLECVQDMDHENMFWYRQDPGLGLRLIYFSYDVKMKEKGDIPEGYSVSREKKERFSLILESASTNQTSMYLCASSSASQPQHFGDGTRLSIL.

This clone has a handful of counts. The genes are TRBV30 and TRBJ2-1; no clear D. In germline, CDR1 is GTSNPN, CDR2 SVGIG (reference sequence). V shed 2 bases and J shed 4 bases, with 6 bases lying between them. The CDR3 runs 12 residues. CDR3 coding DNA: TGTGCCTGGAGTTCCAGATACAATGAGCAGTTCTTC. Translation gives CAWSSRYNEQFF.

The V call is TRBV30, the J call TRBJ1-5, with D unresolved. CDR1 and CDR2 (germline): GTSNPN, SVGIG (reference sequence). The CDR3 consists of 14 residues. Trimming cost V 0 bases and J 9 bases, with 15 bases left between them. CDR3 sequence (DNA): TGTGCCTGGAGTGTACCCGAGGGCCCGGGGCCCCAGCATTTT. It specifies CAWSVPEGPGPQHF.

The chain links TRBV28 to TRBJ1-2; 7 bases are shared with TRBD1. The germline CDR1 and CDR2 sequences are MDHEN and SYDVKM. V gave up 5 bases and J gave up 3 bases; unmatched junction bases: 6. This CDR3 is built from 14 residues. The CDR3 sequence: CASSKTGLDYGYTF. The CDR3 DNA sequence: TGTGCCAGCAGTAAGACAGGGCTTGACTATGGCTACACCTTC.

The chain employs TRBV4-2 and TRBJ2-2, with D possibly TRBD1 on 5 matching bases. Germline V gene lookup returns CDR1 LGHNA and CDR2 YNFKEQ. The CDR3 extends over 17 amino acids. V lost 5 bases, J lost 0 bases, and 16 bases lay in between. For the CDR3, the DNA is TGTGCCAGCAGCGGGGCGCAATGGGGATCGAACACCGGGGAGCTGTTTTTT. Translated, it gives CASSGAQWGSNTGELFF.